Below are 9 T cell receptor beta chains sequenced from a single sample in a study of T cell responses to AZD1222 COVID-19 vaccine. The repertoire was sequenced with immunoSEQ multiplex PCR; TCRdb's copy has only in-frame clones and lacks some. This sample yields 200,000 or so clones, of which approximately 87% are seen a single time; around 2.9% belongs to the top ten. The starting material was peripheral blood, obtained on day 0 of MenACWY control vaccination. These receptors all come from an adult in good health.

This clone was counted once. J is TRBJ2-3 and V is TRBV19, with 8 bases identical to TRBD2. V lost 5 bases, J lost 1 base, and 5 bases stayed unmatched. In germline, CDR1 is LNHDA, CDR2 SQIVND (reference sequence). The CDR3 has 15 residues. This CDR3 reads CASSAGGAGTDTQYF. The CDR3, as DNA: TGTGCCAGTAGTGCCGGGGGGGCTGGCACAGATACGCAGTATTTT. Looking up the rest from reference TRBV19 and TRBJ2-3 gives the full variable domain: DGGITQSPKYLFRKEGQNVTLSCEQNLNHDAMYWYRQDPGQGLRLIYYSQIVNDFQKGDIAEGYSVSREKKESFPLTVTSAQKNPTAFYLCASSAGGAGTDTQYFGPGTRLTVL.

In DNA, the CDR3 is TGCAGCGTTGCGGACACCAATCAGCCCCAGCATTTT. It yields the protein CSVADTNQPQHF. J is TRBJ1-5 and V is TRBV29-1; weak D call: TRBD1 (5 bases). CDR3 length: 12 residues. Trimming pared 4 bases from V and 3 bases from J, leaving 7 bases between. Germline CDR1 is SQVTM and CDR2 is ANQGSEA. The full variable domain, rest sourced from reference TRBV29-1 and TRBJ1-5, is SAVISQKPSRDICQRGTSLTIQCQVDSQVTMMFWYRQQPGQSLTLIATANQGSEATYESGFVIDKFPISRPNLTFSTLTVSNMSPEDSSIYLCSVADTNQPQHFGDGTRLSIL.

The V gene is TRBV4-1, the J gene TRBJ2-7; possibly TRBD1 or TRBD2 for D (5 bases each). V dropped 0 bases and J dropped 4 bases, with 10 bases sitting between them. CDR3 size: 14 residues. Germline CDR1 and CDR2: MGHRA and YSYEKL. This CDR3 reads CASSQDGDRYEQYF. CDR3 bases: TGCGCCAGCAGCCAAGACGGGGACCGGTACGAGCAGTACTTC.

This chain connects TRBV19 to TRBJ2-2; no definite D call. V gave up 2 bases and J gave up 5 bases, with 9 bases separating them. Germline lookup yields CDR1 LNHDA and CDR2 SQIVND (reference sequence). The CDR3 runs 14 residues. CDR3 sequence reads: CASSIIQETGELFF. The CDR3 DNA sequence: TGTGCCAGTAGTATAATCCAAGAAACCGGGGAGCTGTTTTTT.

The rearrangement joins TRBV29-1 to TRBJ2-1; 8 nucleotides line up with TRBD1. Germline-derived CDR1 and CDR2 are SQVTM and ANQGSEA. J lost 6 bases, V lost 7 bases, and 8 bases had no gene match. The CDR3 is 13 residues long. DNA for the CDR3: TGCAGCGCACGAAAGGACAGGGCCAATGAGCAGTTCTTC. This codes for CSARKDRANEQFF.

V usage is TRBV7-2 and J usage is TRBJ2-1; 10 bases map to TRBD2. In germline, CDR1 is SGHTA, CDR2 FQGNSA. The V segment lost 5 bases and the J segment 6 bases; nucleotides outside the gene matches: 13. This CDR3 is 17 amino acids long. This chain's CDR3 is CASSVRSGGAWGNEQFF. CDR3 DNA: TGTGCCAGCAGCGTCAGGAGCGGGGGGGCCTGGGGCAATGAGCAGTTCTTC. The whole variable domain, remainder taken from reference TRBV7-2 and TRBJ2-1, is GAGVSQSPSNKVTEKGKDVELRCDPISGHTALYWYRQSLGQGLEFLIYFQGNSAPDKSGLPSDRFSAERTGGSVSTLTIQRTQQEDSAVYLCASSVRSGGAWGNEQFFGPGTRLTVL.

The CDR3 protein is CASSLEVAGASGYTF. The CDR3 nucleotides read TGTGCCAGCAGCTTGGAGGTTGCAGGGGCCAGCGGCTACACCTTC. The V and J genes are TRBV5-5 and TRBJ1-2, with D possibly TRBD1 on 6 matching bases. V lost 0 bases, J lost 8 bases, and 17 bases lay in between. Germline assignment: CDR1 SGHKS and CDR2 YYEKEE (reference sequence). CDR3 length: 15 residues.

V usage is TRBV7-9 and J usage is TRBJ1-6, with no clear D. The V end lost 1 base, the J end lost 8 bases, and 12 bases lay between the germline ends. This CDR3 contains 15 residues. Germline V gene lookup returns CDR1 SEHNR and CDR2 FQNEAQ (reference sequence). CDR3 in amino acids: CASSLEFGPDSPLHF. CDR3 nucleotides: TGTGCCAGCAGCTTAGAGTTTGGCCCCGATTCACCCCTCCACTTT.

This clone was observed a few times. The V gene is TRBV19, the J gene TRBJ2-1, with 7 bases aligning to TRBD1. The CDR3 is made up of 15 amino acids. Losses at the gene ends were 6 bases for V and 3 bases for J; bases not matched to a gene: 8. Germline V gene data show CDR1 as LNHDA and CDR2 as SQIVND (reference sequence). In DNA, the CDR3 is TGTGCCAGTAGCCCCCGGGACAGCCTCTACAATGAGCAGTTCTTC. It yields the protein CASSPRDSLYNEQFF.